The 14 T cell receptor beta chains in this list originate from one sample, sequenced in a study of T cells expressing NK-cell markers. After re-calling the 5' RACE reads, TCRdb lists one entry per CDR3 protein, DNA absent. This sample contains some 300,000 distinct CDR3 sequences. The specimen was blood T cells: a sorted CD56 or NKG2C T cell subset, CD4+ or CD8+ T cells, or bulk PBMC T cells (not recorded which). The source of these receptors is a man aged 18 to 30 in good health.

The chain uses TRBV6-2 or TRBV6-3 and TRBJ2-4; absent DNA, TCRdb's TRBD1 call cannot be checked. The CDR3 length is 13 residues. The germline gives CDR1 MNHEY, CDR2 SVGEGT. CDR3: CASSTRDSNIQYF.

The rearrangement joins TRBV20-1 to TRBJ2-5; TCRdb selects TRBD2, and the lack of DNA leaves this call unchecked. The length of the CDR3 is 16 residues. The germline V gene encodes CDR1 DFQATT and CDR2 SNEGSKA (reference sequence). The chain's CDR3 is CSARAPFGTSGETQYF.

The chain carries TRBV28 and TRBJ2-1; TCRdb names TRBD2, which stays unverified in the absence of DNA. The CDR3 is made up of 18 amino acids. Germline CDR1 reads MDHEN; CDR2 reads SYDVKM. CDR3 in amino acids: CASRNIGLIGMGPLEQFF.

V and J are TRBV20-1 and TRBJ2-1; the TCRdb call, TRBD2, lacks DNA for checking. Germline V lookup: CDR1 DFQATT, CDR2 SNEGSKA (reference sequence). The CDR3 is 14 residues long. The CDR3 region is CSARGGASGAGEFF.

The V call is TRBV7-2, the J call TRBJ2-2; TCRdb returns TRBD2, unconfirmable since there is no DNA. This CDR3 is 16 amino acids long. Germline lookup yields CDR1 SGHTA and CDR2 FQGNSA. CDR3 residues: CASSLAVAASTGELFF.

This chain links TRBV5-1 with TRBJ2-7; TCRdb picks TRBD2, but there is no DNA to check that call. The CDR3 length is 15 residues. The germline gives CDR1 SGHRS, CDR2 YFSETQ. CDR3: CASSSKTSANYEQYF.

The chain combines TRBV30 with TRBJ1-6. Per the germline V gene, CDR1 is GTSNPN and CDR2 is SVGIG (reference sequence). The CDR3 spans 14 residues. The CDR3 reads CAWSVRQENSPLHF.

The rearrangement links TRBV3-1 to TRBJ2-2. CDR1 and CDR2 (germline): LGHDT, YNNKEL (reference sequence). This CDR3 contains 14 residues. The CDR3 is CASSQGKVAGELFF.

The CDR3 loop reads CASSYLLGGADTQYF. The gene calls are TRBV5-1 and TRBJ2-3. The CDR3 is made up of 15 amino acids. The V gene's germline CDR1 is SGHRS and CDR2 YFSETQ.

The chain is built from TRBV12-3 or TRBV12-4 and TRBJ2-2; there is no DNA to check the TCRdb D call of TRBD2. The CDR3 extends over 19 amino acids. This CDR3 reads CASSPQFGLAGVYTGELFF.

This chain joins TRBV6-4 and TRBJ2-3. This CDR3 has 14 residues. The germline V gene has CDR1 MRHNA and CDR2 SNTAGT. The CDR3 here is CASSDRGSTDTQYF.

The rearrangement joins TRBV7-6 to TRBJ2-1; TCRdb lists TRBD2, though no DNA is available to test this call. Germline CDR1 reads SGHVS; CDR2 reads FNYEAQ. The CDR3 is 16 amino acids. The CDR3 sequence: CASSIPTSGSWNEQFF. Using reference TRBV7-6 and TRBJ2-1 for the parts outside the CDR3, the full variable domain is GAGVSQSPRYKVTKRGQDVALRCDPISGHVSLYWYRQALGQGPEFLTYFNYEAQQDKSGLPNDRFSAERPEGSISTLTIQRTEQRDSAMYRCASSIPTSGSWNEQFFGPGTRLTVL.

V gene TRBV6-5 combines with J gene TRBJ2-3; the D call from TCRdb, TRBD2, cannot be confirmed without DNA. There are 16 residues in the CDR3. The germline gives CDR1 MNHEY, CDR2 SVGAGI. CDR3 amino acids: CASSYGAGGATDTQYF.

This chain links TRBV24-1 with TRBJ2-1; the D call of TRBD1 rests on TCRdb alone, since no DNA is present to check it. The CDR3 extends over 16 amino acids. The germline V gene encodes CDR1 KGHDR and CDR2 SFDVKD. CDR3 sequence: CATSDPGRRSGDEQFF.